The 14 T cell receptor beta chains given below trace back to one sample, sequenced in a study of somatic mutations in cytotoxic T cells in rheumatoid arthritis. Sequencing used immunoSEQ multiplex PCR; TCRdb keeps in-frame clones, though not all of them. Of over 7,000 clones in the sample, more than 70% were seen once. Input material: CD8+ T cells sorted from blood. These receptors came from an adult with rheumatoid arthritis.

V and J are TRBV28 and TRBJ2-1, with 8 bases fitting TRBD1. Germline CDR1 MDHEN, CDR2 SYDVKM. The V gene end was trimmed by 6 bases and the J gene end by 4 bases; junction bases not matched to a gene: 11. The CDR3 extends over 16 amino acids. The CDR3 DNA reads TGTGCCAGCAGCCCCCTCCTGGGACAGGCATACAATGAGCAGTTCTTC. Amino acid sequence: CASSPLLGQAYNEQFF.

V gene TRBV28 combines with J gene TRBJ2-5; 7 nucleotides line up with TRBD1. The V and J ends lost 8 bases and 4 bases, in that order; junction bases with no gene match: 13. CDR3 length: 15 amino acids. Germline CDR1 reads MDHEN; CDR2 reads SYDVKM. In DNA form, the CDR3 reads TGTGCCAGCGCGAGGGGGCCCCATGATCGAGAGACCCAGTACTTC. Its translation: CASARGPHDRETQYF.

This chain joins TRBV27 and TRBJ1-6, with D maybe TRBD1 (5 bases). This CDR3 is built from 15 residues. V lost 10 bases, J lost 0 bases, and 13 bases lay in between. CDR1 is MNHEY, CDR2 SMNVEV, per germline (reference sequence). CDR3 coding DNA: TGTGCCACCCAGCCAGGGTTCTCCTATAATTCACCCCTCCACTTT. It codes for CATQPGFSYNSPLHF.

The rearrangement joins TRBV15 to TRBJ2-7; 7 nucleotides line up with TRBD1. The V gene end was trimmed by 0 bases and the J gene end by 0 bases; junction bases not matched to a gene: 8. The CDR3 consists of 17 residues. Germline assignment: CDR1 LNHNV and CDR2 YYDKDF (reference sequence). CDR3 region: CATSRDPGTASSYEQYF. CDR3 nucleotide sequence: TGTGCCACCAGCAGAGATCCCGGGACAGCCTCCTCCTACGAGCAGTACTTC.

This clone has a single count. The chain combines TRBV5-4 with TRBJ2-3; no clear D gene. V dropped 1 base and J dropped 6 bases, with 3 bases sitting between them. The CDR3 is made up of 11 amino acids. Looked up from germline, CDR1 is SGHNT and CDR2 is YYREEE (reference sequence). CDR3 bases: TGTGCCAGCAGCTTGAGGGATACGCAGTATTTT. Its translation: CASSLRDTQYF. The entire variable domain, with the rest obtained from reference TRBV5-4 and TRBJ2-3, is as follows: ETGVTQSPTHLIKTRGQQVTLRCSSQSGHNTVSWYQQALGQGPQFIFQYYREEENGRGNFPPRFSGLQFPNYSSELNVNALELDDSALYLCASSLRDTQYFGPGTRLTVL.

The table lists this clone with a count of one. The V call is TRBV18, the J call TRBJ2-5; D is ambiguous. The V and J ends lost 3 bases and 1 base respectively, with 12 bases between them. The CDR3 is 15 amino acids. Looked up from germline, CDR1 is KGHSH and CDR2 is LQKENI. The CDR3 nucleotides are TGTGCCAGCTCACCCTTCGGTAGGACCCAAGAGACCCAGTACTTC. Protein sequence: CASSPFGRTQETQYF.

V usage is TRBV6-1 and J usage is TRBJ2-7, with 9 nucleotides matching TRBD2. Trimming at V came to 4 bases and at J to 1 base, leaving 8 bases not matched to a gene. Germline-derived CDR1 and CDR2 are MNHNS and SASEGT. This CDR3 contains 16 residues. CDR3 bases: TGTGCCAGCAGTGTAAGACTAGCGGAACCTTCCTACGAGCAGTACTTC. Its protein is CASSVRLAEPSYEQYF.

The J gene is TRBJ2-1, the V gene TRBV4-3, with 8 nucleotides matching TRBD2. This CDR3 is built from 16 residues. Germline V lookup: CDR1 LGHNA, CDR2 YSLEER. The V gene end was trimmed by 0 bases and the J gene end by 4 bases; junction bases not matched to a gene: 5. CDR3 sequence: CASSQDKRGTYNEQFF. CDR3 DNA sequence: TGCGCCAGCAGCCAAGATAAGCGGGGGACTTACAATGAGCAGTTCTTC.

A few counts support this clone. This chain uses TRBV9 with TRBJ2-3; TRBD1 is a possible D gene (5 bases). Between the trimmed V and J ends, which lost 1 base and 2 bases, there was a span of 11 bases. CDR3 length: 15 residues. Looked up from germline, CDR1 is SGDLS and CDR2 is YYNGEE. CDR3 region: CASSVYPTVTDTQYF. The CDR3 nucleotides are TGTGCCAGCAGCGTATACCCGACAGTCACAGATACGCAGTATTTT.

This clone came up a few times. This rearrangement joins TRBV30 to TRBJ2-2, with D unresolved. In germline, CDR1 is GTSNPN, CDR2 SVGIG (reference sequence). The germline V and J ends were trimmed by 6 bases and 1 base, with 12 bases remaining between them. The CDR3 totals 14 residues. In DNA form, the CDR3 reads TGTGCCTGCCCCTTGACTGTGAACACCGGGGAGCTGTTTTTT. This encodes CACPLTVNTGELFF.

The chain uses TRBV28 and TRBJ2-1; the D is unclear. Germline V lookup: CDR1 MDHEN, CDR2 SYDVKM. The CDR3 consists of 13 residues. V dropped 3 bases and J dropped 3 bases, with 6 bases sitting between them. The CDR3 DNA follows: TGTGCCAGCAGTTTGCACGGCTACAATGAGCAGTTCTTC. Translating gives CASSLHGYNEQFF. Based on the CDR3 plus reference TRBV28 and TRBJ2-1, the full variable domain is DVKVTQSSRYLVKRTGEKVFLECVQDMDHENMFWYRQDPGLGLRLIYFSYDVKMKEKGDIPEGYSVSREKKERFSLILESASTNQTSMYLCASSLHGYNEQFFGPGTRLTVL.

The chain employs TRBV29-1 and TRBJ2-4; no clear D gene. Deletions cut 3 bases from V and 7 bases from J, with 10 bases between. The length of the CDR3 is 12 residues. The germline gives CDR1 SQVTM, CDR2 ANQGSEA. The CDR3: CSVEVSANIQYF. CDR3 DNA: TGCAGCGTTGAGGTCAGTGCGAACATTCAGTACTTC. Using reference TRBV29-1 and TRBJ2-4 for the parts outside the CDR3, the full variable domain is SAVISQKPSRDICQRGTSLTIQCQVDSQVTMMFWYRQQPGQSLTLIATANQGSEATYESGFVIDKFPISRPNLTFSTLTVSNMSPEDSSIYLCSVEVSANIQYFGAGTRLSVL.

The V call is TRBV5-1, the J call TRBJ1-1; D remains unclear. There are 13 residues in the CDR3. Trimming removed 5 bases from V and 7 bases from J, with 15 bases in between. Germline V gene lookup returns CDR1 SGHRS and CDR2 YFSETQ. CDR3 coding DNA: TGCGCCAGCAGACGGGAAGGGTTTGGTGAAGCTTTCTTT. This codes for CASRREGFGEAFF.

The chain uses TRBV7-2 and TRBJ2-7, with 7 positions matching TRBD2. V was pared by 5 bases and J by 5 bases, with 6 bases of the junction left unmatched. This CDR3 has 13 residues. Germline V gene sequence: CDR1 SGHTA, CDR2 FQGNSA. Here the CDR3 DNA reads TGTGCCAGCAGCCCACGGCGGGAGCACGAGCAGTACGTC. Its protein is CASSPRREHEQYV.